Sequencing of this T cell receptor (beta chain) was carried out in a study of T cells after yellow fever vaccination. Template-switching 5'RACE yielded the TCR cDNA; a universal primer site and UMIs were added in the process. TCRdb fed the 5' RACE reads into MiXCR, producing one record per CDR3 protein. Of 250,000 to 400,000 distinct CDR3 sequences listed, approximately 4% are singletons. This CDR3 is 16 amino acids long. Trimming cost V 1 base and J 7 bases, with 19 bases left between them. The sample consisted of PBMCs, taken 5 days after the yellow fever booster vaccination. The sequence was obtained from a man in his late teens or twenties who received the YFV17D yellow fever vaccine. The chain has TRBV12-3 or TRBV12-4 and TRBJ1-1; D is unresolved. CDR3 sequence (DNA): TGTGCCAGCAGTTTAGGGAGGCTTCAGCAAGACCGTGAAGCTTTCTTT. Its translation is CASSLGRLQQDREAFF.